This TCR beta chain came from a study of blood T cell repertoires in COVID-19. Using immunoSEQ multiplex PCR, the repertoire was profiled, and TCRdb retains in-frame clones only, with some absent. The table has 200,000 to 300,000 clones, roughly four fifths seen once. Germline CDR1 SGHTA, CDR2 FQGTGA. The CDR3 runs 14 residues. V shed 5 bases and J shed 6 bases, with 15 bases lying between them. The chain has TRBV7-3 and TRBJ2-3; D is possibly TRBD2 (5 bases). Sequencing was carried out using peripheral blood. The source of this sequence is an elderly man with acute or convalescent COVID-19. The CDR3 region is CASSGSGVKDTQYF. The CDR3 DNA follows: TGTGCCAGCAGCGGGAGCGGAGTTAAGGATACGCAGTATTTT.